The rows below give T cell receptor beta chains drawn from one sample of a study of blood T cell repertoires in COVID-19. TCRdb's copy holds only in-frame clones and misses some; the assay was immunoSEQ multiplex PCR. The sample yields approximately 180,000 clones, roughly nine tenths seen once. The sequenced sample consisted of PBMCs or T cells enriched from blood (not recorded which). The receptor set was obtained from a human donor with acute COVID-19. The donor label of this sample is uncertain. The CDR3 runs from the conserved cysteine through the conserved F or W. The D gene is left open where the match is weak. Clone size, where shown, is once, few, many, or a class for clones that have expanded.

once	TRBJ2-7	13	.	TRBV12-3/TRBV12-4	CASRRGPSYEQYF	TGTGCCAGTCGGCGGGGGCCGTCCTACGAGCAGTACTTC
.	TRBJ1-1	16	.	TRBV7-2	CASSPLGRVGRTEAFF	TGTGCCAGCAGCCCGCTCGGGAGGGTGGGTAGGACTGAAGCTTTCTTT
.	TRBJ2-3	15	.	TRBV10-3	CAISGVPGVADTQYF	TGTGCCATCAGTGGGGTGCCAGGGGTTGCCGATACGCAGTATTTT
.	TRBJ2-2	16	.	TRBV7-9	CASSPQGGVGTGELFF	TGTGCCAGCAGCCCGCAAGGAGGTGTGGGCACCGGGGAGCTGTTTTTT
.	TRBJ2-2	18	TRBD1	TRBV18	CASPGGRGRVENTGELFF	TGTGCCAGCCCCGGAGGTAGGGGGCGAGTTGAGAACACCGGGGAGCTGTTTTTT
.	TRBJ1-6	14	.	TRBV5-4	CASTPGTTNSPLHF	TGTGCCAGCACCCCGGGGACAACTAATTCACCCCTCCACTTT
.	TRBJ1-1	17	TRBD1	TRBV5-4	CASSLGQADQMNTEAFF	TGTGCCAGCAGCCTAGGACAGGCGGACCAGATGAACACTGAAGCTTTCTTT
few	TRBJ1-2	16	TRBD1	TRBV2	CASSEVSLMTGSGYTF	TGTGCCAGCAGTGAAGTTTCATTAATGACAGGGAGCGGCTACACCTTC
once	TRBJ1-2	14	.	TRBV30	CAWSLPGGNYGYTF	TGTGCCTGGAGTCTTCCGGGGGGGAACTATGGCTACACCTTC
.	TRBJ1-1	13	.	TRBV11-2	CASTSGRMAEAFF	TGTGCCAGCACCTCAGGTAGGATGGCTGAAGCTTTCTTT
few	TRBJ2-3	16	.	TRBV13	CASSLGRGTSTDTQYF	TGTGCCAGCAGCTTAGGTCGTGGGACTAGCACAGATACGCAGTATTTT
few	TRBJ2-7	15	TRBD1	TRBV10-1	CASSEGRGLSYEQYF	TGCGCCAGCAGTGAGGGCAGGGGGCTATCCTACGAGCAGTACTTC
.	TRBJ2-7	15	.	TRBV21-1	CASSKEDRGTYEQYF	TGTGCCAGCAGCAAAGAGGACAGGGGTACCTACGAGCAGTACTTC
.	TRBJ1-4	14	TRBD1	TRBV24-1	CATGKDRVNEKLFF	TGTGCCACCGGGAAGGACAGGGTGAATGAAAAACTGTTTTTT
once	TRBJ2-7	14	TRBD1	TRBV19	CASSPTGTAYEQYF	TGTGCCAGTAGCCCCACCGGGACAGCCTACGAGCAGTACTTC
.	TRBJ2-1	14	TRBD2	TRBV20-1	CSASVAGGDNEQFF	TGCAGTGCTAGTGTAGCGGGGGGCGACAATGAGCAGTTCTTC
.	TRBJ1-2	12	.	TRBV11-2	CASNPDEVGYTF	TGTGCCAGCAACCCAGACGAGGTGGGCTACACCTTC
.	TRBJ1-5	13	.	TRBV30	CAWSEDRNQPQHF	TGTGCCTGGAGTGAAGACAGAAATCAGCCCCAGCATTTT
.	TRBJ2-7	15	.	TRBV10-3	CAISETERRVYEQYF	TGTGCCATCAGCGAGACGGAGCGGCGCGTCTACGAGCAGTACTTC
.	TRBJ1-5	13	.	TRBV19	CASTPTGYQPQHF	TGTGCCAGTACCCCAACGGGATATCAGCCCCAGCATTTT
.	TRBJ1-1	14	.	TRBV19	CASSPRGFSTEAFF	TGTGCCAGTAGCCCCCGGGGGTTCTCCACTGAAGCTTTCTTT
.	TRBJ1-5	14	.	TRBV7-9	CASSFSRDNQPQHF	TGTGCCAGCAGCTTCTCCAGGGATAATCAGCCCCAGCATTTT
.	TRBJ2-3	17	TRBD2	TRBV7-9	CASSSTSGGLGTDTQYF	TGTGCCAGCAGCTCGACTAGCGGGGGCCTCGGCACAGATACGCAGTATTTT
.	TRBJ2-6	15	TRBD1	TRBV10-3	CAISESGTGGRVLTF	TGTGCCATCAGTGAGTCGGGGACAGGGGGTCGAGTCCTGACTTTC
.	TRBJ2-2	14	.	TRBV10-3	CATLRSGSTGELFF	TGTGCCACCCTTCGGTCGGGGAGTACCGGGGAGCTGTTTTTT
.	TRBJ1-2	15	TRBD1	TRBV27	CASSSGQGEGYGYTF	TGTGCCAGCAGTTCCGGACAGGGTGAGGGCTATGGCTACACCTTC
.	TRBJ2-7	15	TRBD1	TRBV5-6	CASSLVGRGSYEQYF	TGTGCCAGCAGCTTGGTCGGCAGGGGGTCCTACGAGCAGTACTTC
.	TRBJ1-2	11	.	TRBV6-5	CAIDSNYGYTF	TGTGCCATAGACAGTAACTATGGCTACACCTTC
.	TRBJ2-5	19	TRBD2	TRBV15	CATSRPPGIRGGGEETQYF	TGTGCCACCAGCAGACCCCCCGGGATCCGCGGGGGGGGAGAAGAGACCCAGTACTTC
once	TRBJ1-1	16	.	TRBV7-8	CASSLALGGVETEAFF	TGTGCCAGCAGCTTAGCGCTGGGGGGGGTGGAGACTGAAGCTTTCTTT
.	TRBJ2-1	16	.	TRBV21-1	CASSKERGGTNNEQFF	TGTGCCAGCAGCAAAGAACGGGGGGGGACTAACAATGAGCAGTTCTTC
.	TRBJ1-2	11	.	TRBV19	CASSEARSYTF	TGTGCCAGTAGTGAGGCCCGGAGCTACACCTTC
few	TRBJ1-6	14	TRBD1	TRBV10-2	CASSGTGFDSPLHF	TGCGCCAGCAGTGGGACAGGCTTTGATTCACCCCTCCACTTT
.	TRBJ1-3	16	.	TRBV6-1	CASSEGRGAIGNTIYF	TGTGCCAGCAGTGAAGGTCGGGGGGCAATTGGAAACACCATATATTTT
.	TRBJ1-6	16	.	TRBV6-5	CASSYSGGMPNSPLHF	TGTGCCAGCAGTTACTCGGGGGGTATGCCCAATTCACCCCTCCACTTT
.	TRBJ1-2	12	.	TRBV4-3	CASSQREGGYTF	TGCGCCAGCAGCCAGAGGGAAGGGGGCTACACCTTC
.	TRBJ2-7	15	TRBD1	TRBV4-3	CASSQDGTGDYEQYF	TGCGCCAGCAGCCAAGATGGGACAGGAGACTACGAGCAGTACTTC
.	TRBJ1-1	14	.	TRBV5-1	CASSLEQGTSEAFF	TGCGCCAGCAGCTTGGAACAGGGTACGAGTGAAGCTTTCTTT
.	TRBJ2-1	16	.	TRBV5-8	CASSISPVGSYNEQFF	TGTGCCAGCAGCATAAGTCCCGTCGGCTCCTACAATGAGCAGTTCTTC
.	TRBJ2-1	19	TRBD2	TRBV19	CASSKPWERGGRTYNEQFF	TGTGCCAGTAGTAAACCCTGGGAGCGGGGGGGCCGGACCTACAATGAGCAGTTCTTC
.	TRBJ2-1	15	TRBD2	TRBV6-5	CASSYGGGTYNEQFF	TGTGCCAGCAGTTACGGCGGGGGGACATACAATGAGCAGTTCTTC
.	TRBJ2-7	11	.	TRBV3-1/TRBV3-2	CASSQGGEQYF	TGTGCCAGCAGCCAAGGCGGCGAGCAGTACTTC
.	TRBJ1-1	14	TRBD1	TRBV19	CASSLGDRATEAFF	TGTGCCAGTAGTCTAGGTGACAGGGCCACTGAAGCTTTCTTT
.	TRBJ2-4	15	.	TRBV10-3	CAISVGQGGGNIQYF	TGTGCCATCAGTGTCGGGCAGGGAGGGGGGAACATTCAGTACTTC
.	TRBJ1-1	16	TRBD1	TRBV6-6	CASREPGQGANTEAFF	TGTGCCAGCAGGGAACCGGGACAGGGGGCGAACACTGAAGCTTTCTTT
few	TRBJ1-5	15	.	TRBV6-1	CASSEAGGANQPQHF	TGTGCCAGCAGTGAAGCGGGGGGGGCTAATCAGCCCCAGCATTTT
.	TRBJ2-3	22	TRBD2	TRBV2	CASSGPGLAGGANQLNTDTQYF	TGTGCCAGCAGCGGTCCGGGACTAGCGGGGGGGGCCAACCAATTGAACACAGATACGCAGTATTTT
.	TRBJ1-1	15	TRBD1	TRBV5-4	CASSPTTGAIWQAFF	TGTGCCAGCAGCCCGACGACAGGGGCTATCTGGCAAGCTTTCTTT
.	TRBJ1-5	13	.	TRBV30	CAWSPARNQPQHF	TGTGCCTGGAGTCCAGCGAGAAATCAGCCCCAGCATTTT
.	TRBJ2-1	13	TRBD2	TRBV30	CASASGALNEQFF	TGTGCCTCCGCTAGCGGGGCCTTGAATGAGCAGTTCTTC
few	TRBJ1-1	14	.	TRBV19	CASSIDTGNTEAFF	TGTGCCAGTAGTATAGATACGGGGAACACTGAAGCTTTCTTT
.	TRBJ1-3	14	TRBD1	TRBV5-6	CASSQGQAGNTIYF	TGTGCCAGCAGCCAAGGACAGGCCGGAAACACCATATATTTT
.	TRBJ1-1	13	.	TRBV27	CASRPGQNTEAFF	TGTGCCAGCAGACCAGGACAGAACACTGAAGCTTTCTTT
.	TRBJ1-4	15	.	TRBV13	CASSLGRYTNEKLFF	TGTGCCAGCAGCTTAGGCAGATATACTAATGAAAAACTGTTTTTT
.	TRBJ1-3	17	.	TRBV27	CASSLYDPGDDGNTIYF	TGTGCCAGCAGTTTATACGATCCAGGGGATGATGGAAACACCATATATTTT
.	TRBJ2-1	16	.	TRBV24-1	CATSDKDRDSYNEQFF	TGTGCCACCAGTGATAAGGACAGAGACTCCTACAATGAGCAGTTCTTC
.	TRBJ2-1	16	TRBD2	TRBV5-1	CASSPLAGGFGNEQFF	TGCGCCAGCAGCCCGTTAGCGGGGGGCTTCGGGAATGAGCAGTTCTTC
.	TRBJ2-6	17	.	TRBV6-1	CASSGRRVSTGANVLTF	TGTGCCAGCAGTGGACGCAGGGTGTCGACTGGGGCCAACGTCCTGACTTTC